This T cell receptor beta chain is from a study of blood T cell repertoires in COVID-19. The CDR3 has 17 amino acids. Germline loops: CDR1 SGHAT, CDR2 FQNNGV. With V trimmed by 1 base and J by 7 bases, 13 bases remained unmatched. In the original processing: By means of reference gene primer amplification, nucleated cell counts were estimated. Clones were read by immunoSEQ multiplex PCR, and TCRdb kept only the in-frame ones, dropping some. V, J and clone size are taken as reported in that table, and D and trimming were inferred from the DNA itself. The sample records a few hundred thousand clones, around 90% being singletons.

The source material was peripheral blood. This sequence joins TRBV11-2 and TRBJ2-7; 10 positions match TRBD2. The TCR sequence derives from a human donor in a cohort sampled during active COVID-19. The CDR3 DNA reads TGTGCCAGCAGCTTAGGTCGAGCGGGGGGGTCGGATCGGGAGCAGTACTTC. It translates to CASSLGRAGGSDREQYF.